Listed here are 14 T cell receptor beta chains from one sample, sequenced in a study of blood T cell repertoires in COVID-19. Libraries were prepared by immunoSEQ multiplex PCR; TCRdb keeps only in-frame clonotypes and omits some of them. The sample yields about 160,000 clones, over 65% seen once. Sequencing was carried out using peripheral blood. Source of these receptors: a man aged 55 to 70 with acute or convalescent COVID-19.

This rearrangement joins TRBV18 to TRBJ2-5; a possible D gene is TRBD1 (5 bases). In germline, CDR1 is KGHSH, CDR2 LQKENI. The CDR3 runs 15 residues. Trimming left V 6 bases short and J 2 bases short, with 16 bases between. The CDR3: CASSPYLDRQETQYF. The CDR3 DNA follows: TGTGCCAGCTCCCCTTATCTCGACAGACAAGAGACCCAGTACTTC.

In regard to this clone: Likely a read error: the CDR3 ends without its conserved phenylalanine or tryptophan. No DNA is shown, since the ends of the CDR3 on it are uncertain; the CDR3 is the one TCRdb lists. The rearrangement joins TRBV25-1 to TRBJ1-1. Germline assignment: CDR1 MGHDK and CDR2 SYGVNS. Inclusive of both ends, the CDR3 amounts to 9 amino acids. The CDR3 here is CASSAPGSL.

V and J are TRBV10-3 and TRBJ2-1, with 10 bases that match TRBD2. This CDR3 has 15 residues. Germline CDR1 and CDR2: ENHRY and SYGVKD. After removal of 3 bases from V and 4 bases from J, the junction contained 3 bases not matched to a gene. CDR3 in DNA: TGTGCCATCAGTGACCCTAGCGGGGGTTACAATGAGCAGTTCTTC. Amino acid sequence: CAISDPSGGYNEQFF.

This sequence joins TRBV6-2 or TRBV6-3 and TRBJ1-2; 8 bases map to TRBD1. The CDR3 runs 14 residues. CDR1 MNHEY and CDR2 SVGEGT come from the germline V gene. With 6 bases clipped from V and 2 bases from J, the junction kept 5 bases outside the gene matches. The CDR3 region has the DNA TGTGCCAGCAGCTCGGGACAGGCAAACTATGGCTACACCTTC. Its translation: CASSSGQANYGYTF.

The chain uses TRBV5-1 and TRBJ2-2; 11 positions match TRBD1. V was pared by 4 bases and J by 1 base, with 6 bases of the junction left unmatched. The CDR3 has 17 residues. The germline gives CDR1 SGHRS, CDR2 YFSETQ. In nucleotides, the CDR3 is TGCGCCAGCAGCGGAAAGGGACAGGGGGTGAACACCGGGGAGCTGTTTTTT. As protein: CASSGKGQGVNTGELFF.

The table lists this clone with many counts. The chain uses TRBV30 and TRBJ2-3; no clear D gene. The CDR3 is made up of 13 amino acids. Germline CDR1 reads GTSNPN; CDR2 reads SVGIG (reference sequence). The V end was cut by 3 bases, the J end by 4 bases, with 11 bases between. CDR3 residues: CAWSPLSADTQYF. CDR3 bases: TGTGCCTGGAGCCCTCTATCCGCAGATACGCAGTATTTT.

This clone was counted a few times. The chain links TRBV4-1 to TRBJ1-6, with a possible D match to TRBD1 (5 bases). Between the trimmed V and J ends, which lost 4 bases and 0 bases, there was a span of 16 bases. The germline V gene has CDR1 MGHRA and CDR2 YSYEKL. The CDR3 sequence is 18 residues long. CDR3 sequence: CASSLAIGQSSYNSPLHF. CDR3 in DNA: TGCGCCAGCAGCCTTGCTATAGGACAAAGCTCCTATAATTCACCCCTCCACTTT.

The chain combines TRBV14 with TRBJ1-2; D gene uncertain. This CDR3 spans 15 amino acids. The germline gives CDR1 SGHDN, CDR2 FVKESK. V was pared by 5 bases and J by 2 bases, with 15 bases between. CDR3 DNA: TGTGCCAGCAGCTTAGCGGACGGATTCAACTATGGCTACACCTTC. Its translation: CASSLADGFNYGYTF.

The genes are TRBV4-1 and TRBJ2-5; D call uncertain. V was cut by 4 bases and J by 8 bases, with 11 bases left in between. Germline CDR1 reads MGHRA; CDR2 reads YSYEKL. This CDR3 is built from 12 residues. CDR3 coding DNA: TGCGCCAGCAGCCCAAATCTAAAAACCCAGTACTTC. It yields the protein CASSPNLKTQYF.

This clone was seen only a few times. The chain couples TRBV6-5 to TRBJ1-3; D unresolved. The V gene lost 6 bases and the J gene lost 0 bases, with 9 bases spanning the gap. This CDR3 spans 14 amino acids. Germline CDR1 and CDR2: MNHEY and SVGAGI. This CDR3 reads CASRAGSSGNTIYF. The CDR3 region has the DNA TGTGCCAGCAGGGCGGGGAGCTCTGGAAACACCATATATTTT.

The V gene is TRBV19, the J gene TRBJ2-1, with 8 bases that match TRBD1. CDR3 length: 14 amino acids. With V trimmed by 7 bases and J by 4 bases, 6 bases remained unmatched. CDR1 is LNHDA, CDR2 SQIVND, per germline (reference sequence). In DNA form, the CDR3 reads TGTGCCAGTAATGCCGGGACAGGTTACAATGAGCAGTTCTTC. Its translation is CASNAGTGYNEQFF.

The chain recombines TRBV6-5 with TRBJ2-1; weak D call: TRBD1 (6 bases). The V end lost 2 bases, the J end lost 1 base, and 9 bases lay between the germline ends. Germline CDR1 MNHEY, CDR2 SVGAGI. The CDR3 has 15 residues. The CDR3 region is CASSYRTASYNEQFF. CDR3 bases: TGTGCCAGCAGTTACAGGACAGCTTCCTACAATGAGCAGTTCTTC.

The rearrangement uses TRBV2 and TRBJ2-3; TRBD1 is a possible D gene (5 bases). The CDR3 is 13 amino acids. Trimming shortened V by 0 bases and J by 11 bases, and 12 bases separated the two germline ends. Germline V gene lookup returns CDR1 SNHLY and CDR2 FYNNEI. The CDR3 protein is CASSEAKGVRQYF. CDR3 nucleotides: TGTGCCAGCAGTGAAGCTAAAGGGGTAAGGCAGTATTTT.

The V gene is TRBV29-1, the J gene TRBJ1-1; D perhaps matches TRBD1 (5 bases). V lost 5 bases and J lost 5, with 12 bases in between. This CDR3 is built from 12 residues. Germline assignment: CDR1 SQVTM and CDR2 ANQGSEA. CDR3 amino acids: CSVIRAGTEAFF. CDR3 coding DNA: TGCAGCGTTATACGGGCAGGGACTGAAGCTTTCTTT.